This TCR beta chain was sequenced during a study of cytomegalovirus exposure and HLA in healthy donors. Findings and limits, study-wide: In a later analysis, at a false discovery rate of 0.05, under 20,000 TCR beta sequences matched HLA alleles.

A word on this clone: Antigen: not known.

V dropped 4 bases and J dropped 2 bases, with 8 bases sitting between them. The CDR3 runs to 14 residues. In germline, CDR1 is MNHNY, CDR2 SVGAGI (reference sequence). Researchers ran the PCR with 60 Vbeta and 13 Jbeta primers. This table comes from immunoSEQ multiplex PCR, and its TCRdb copy is limited to in-frame clones, with some not included. The table shows some 57,000 clones, with 89% occurring only once. The source material was PBMCs. The receptor's source is a young man in good health and CMV-seropositive. The chain has TRBV6-6 and TRBJ1-4, with a possible D match to TRBD1 (6 bases). In DNA form, the CDR3 reads TGTGCCAGCAGTTCACAGGGTACTAATGAAAAACTGTTTTTT. Its translation is CASSSQGTNEKLFF.